This T cell receptor (beta chain) was documented in a study of control samples from healthy donors and cancer patients. Per germline, CDR1 DFQATT and CDR2 SNEGSKA (reference sequence). The V and J ends lost 4 bases and 9 bases respectively, with 9 bases between them. This CDR3 comprises 10 residues. Measured with immunoSEQ multiplex PCR; TCRdb has only the in-frame clones, and not every one. Of just over 15,000 clones listed, about nine tenths are singletons. The chain recombines TRBV20-1 with TRBJ1-2; D uncertain. The TCR originated in a woman aged 65 to 85 with colorectal cancer. The sequenced material came from PBMCs. The CDR3 is CSAMRGRYTF. The CDR3 DNA is TGCAGTGCTATGCGGGGTCGCTACACCTTC.